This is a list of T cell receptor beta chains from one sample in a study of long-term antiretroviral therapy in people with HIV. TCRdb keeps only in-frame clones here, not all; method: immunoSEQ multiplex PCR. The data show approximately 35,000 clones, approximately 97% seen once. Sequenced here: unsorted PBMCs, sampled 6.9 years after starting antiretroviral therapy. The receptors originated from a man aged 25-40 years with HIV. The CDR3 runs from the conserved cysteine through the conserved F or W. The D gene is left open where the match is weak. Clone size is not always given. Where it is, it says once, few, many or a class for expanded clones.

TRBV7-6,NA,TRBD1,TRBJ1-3,CASSLTTGELTGNTIYF,TGTGCCAGCAGCTTAACAACAGGGGAATTAACTGGAAACACCATATATTTT
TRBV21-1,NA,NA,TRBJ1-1,CARGGPFTEAFF,TGTGCCAGGGGGGGACCCTTCACTGAAGCTTTCTTT
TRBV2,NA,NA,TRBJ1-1,CASSEAQGEEAFF,TGTGCCAGCAGTGAAGCGCAAGGAGAGGAAGCTTTCTTT
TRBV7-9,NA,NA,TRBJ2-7,CASTNVGVEQYF,TGTGCCAGCACAAACGTGGGAGTCGAGCAGTACTTC
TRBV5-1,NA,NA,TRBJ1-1,CASSPGGEGNTEAFF,TGCGCCAGCAGCCCGGGGGGGGAAGGGAACACTGAAGCTTTCTTT
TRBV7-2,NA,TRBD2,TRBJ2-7,CASSFSGGWYEQYF,TGTGCCAGCAGCTTCAGCGGGGGTTGGTACGAGCAGTACTTC
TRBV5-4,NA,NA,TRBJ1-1,CASAKRGADTEAFF,TGTGCCAGCGCCAAGCGGGGGGCCGACACTGAAGCTTTCTTT
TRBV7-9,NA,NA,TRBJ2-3,CASSKRPTSTDTQYF,TGTGCCAGCAGCAAGAGACCAACTAGCACAGATACGCAGTATTTT
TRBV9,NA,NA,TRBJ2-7,CASSPEGYEQYF,TGTGCCAGCAGCCCGGAGGGGTACGAGCAGTACTTC
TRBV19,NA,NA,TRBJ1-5,CASSIRGDSNQPQHF,TGTGCCAGTAGTATCCGGGGCGATAGCAATCAGCCCCAGCATTTT
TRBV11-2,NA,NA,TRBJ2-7,CASLLPGSYEQYF,TGTGCCAGTCTGTTACCGGGTAGCTACGAGCAGTACTTC
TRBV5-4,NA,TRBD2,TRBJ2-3,CASSLELAGTDTQYF,TGTGCCAGCAGCTTGGAACTAGCGGGCACAGATACGCAGTATTTT
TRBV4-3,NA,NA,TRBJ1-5,CASSQDLAPRQPQHF,TGCGCCAGCAGCCAAGATCTTGCCCCTAGGCAGCCCCAGCATTTT
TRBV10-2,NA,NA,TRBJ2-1,CASTTGRREQFF,TGCGCCAGCACTACAGGGAGGCGCGAGCAGTTCTTC
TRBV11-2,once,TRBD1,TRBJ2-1,CASSGQDRYNEQFF,TGTGCCAGCAGCGGGCAGGACAGGTACAATGAGCAGTTCTTC
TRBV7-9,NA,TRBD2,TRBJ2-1,CASSPEAGDEQFF,TGTGCCAGCAGCCCTGAGGCGGGGGATGAGCAGTTCTTC
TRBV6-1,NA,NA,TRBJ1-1,CASSEESGGTEAFF,TGTGCCAGCAGTGAAGAATCCGGGGGCACTGAAGCTTTCTTT
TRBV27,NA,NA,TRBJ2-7,CASKKALGTYEQYF,TGTGCCAGTAAAAAGGCTCTTGGCACCTACGAGCAGTACTTC
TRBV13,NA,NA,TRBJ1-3,CASSGNTIYF,TGTGCCAGCTCTGGAAACACCATATATTTT
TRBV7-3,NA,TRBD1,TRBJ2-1,CASSLEVGGGNEQFF,TGTGCCAGCAGCTTAGAGGTAGGGGGCGGAAATGAGCAGTTCTTC
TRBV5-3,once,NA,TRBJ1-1,CARSLVRDTRNTEAFF,TGTGCCAGAAGCTTGGTCCGGGACACCCGGAACACTGAAGCTTTCTTT
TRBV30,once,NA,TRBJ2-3,CAWTVTSGFGDTQYF,TGTGCCTGGACCGTGACCTCCGGGTTTGGAGATACGCAGTATTTT
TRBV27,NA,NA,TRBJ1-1,CASSLFGMANTEAFF,TGTGCCAGCAGTTTGTTTGGGATGGCGAACACTGAAGCTTTCTTT
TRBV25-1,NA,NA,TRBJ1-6,CASSDVDYNSPLHF,TGTGCCAGCAGTGATGTCGACTATAATTCACCCCTCCACTTT
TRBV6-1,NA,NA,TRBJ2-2,CASSVVASTGELFF,TGTGCCAGCAGTGTGGTGGCGAGCACCGGGGAGCTGTTTTTT
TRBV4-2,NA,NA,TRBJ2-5,CASSQEGLGETQYF,TGTGCCAGCAGCCAAGAAGGGCTCGGAGAGACCCAGTACTTC
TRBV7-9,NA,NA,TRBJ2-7,CASRSGAYEQYF,TGTGCCAGCAGGTCCGGGGCCTACGAGCAGTACTTC
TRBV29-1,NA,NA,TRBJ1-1,CSVQTLNTEAFF,TGCAGCGTTCAAACGCTGAACACTGAAGCTTTCTTT
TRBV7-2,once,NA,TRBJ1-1,CASSRGGSNTEAFF,TGTGCCAGCAGCCGTGGAGGGTCGAACACTGAAGCTTTCTTT
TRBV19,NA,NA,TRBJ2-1,CASSIGGNEQFF,TGTGCCAGTAGTATAGGAGGTAATGAGCAGTTCTTC
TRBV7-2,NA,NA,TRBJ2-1,CASSKGYEQFF,TGTGCCAGCAGCAAAGGCTATGAGCAGTTCTTC
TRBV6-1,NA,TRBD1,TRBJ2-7,CASTNRDSPYEQYF,TGTGCCAGCACCAACCGGGACAGTCCCTACGAGCAGTACTTC
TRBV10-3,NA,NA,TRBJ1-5,CAISDGYSNQPQHF,TGTGCCATCAGTGACGGGTATAGCAATCAGCCCCAGCATTTT
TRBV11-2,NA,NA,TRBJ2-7,CASSIRKGYEQYF,TGTGCCAGCAGCATAAGGAAAGGTTACGAGCAGTACTTC
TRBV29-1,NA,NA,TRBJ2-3,CSVVGAPTDTQYF,TGCAGCGTCGTCGGGGCCCCCACAGATACGCAGTATTTT